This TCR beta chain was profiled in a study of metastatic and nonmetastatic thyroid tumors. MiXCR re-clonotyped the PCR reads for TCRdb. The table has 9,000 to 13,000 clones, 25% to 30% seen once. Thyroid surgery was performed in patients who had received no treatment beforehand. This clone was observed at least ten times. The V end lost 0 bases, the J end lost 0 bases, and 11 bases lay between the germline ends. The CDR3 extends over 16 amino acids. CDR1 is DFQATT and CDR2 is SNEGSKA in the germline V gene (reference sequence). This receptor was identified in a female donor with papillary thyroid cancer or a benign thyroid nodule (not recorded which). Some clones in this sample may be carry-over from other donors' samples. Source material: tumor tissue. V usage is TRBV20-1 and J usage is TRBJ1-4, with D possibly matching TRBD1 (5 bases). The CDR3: CSARERQGTTNEKLFF. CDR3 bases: TGCAGTGCTAGAGAACGGCAGGGCACAACTAATGAAAAACTGTTTTTT.